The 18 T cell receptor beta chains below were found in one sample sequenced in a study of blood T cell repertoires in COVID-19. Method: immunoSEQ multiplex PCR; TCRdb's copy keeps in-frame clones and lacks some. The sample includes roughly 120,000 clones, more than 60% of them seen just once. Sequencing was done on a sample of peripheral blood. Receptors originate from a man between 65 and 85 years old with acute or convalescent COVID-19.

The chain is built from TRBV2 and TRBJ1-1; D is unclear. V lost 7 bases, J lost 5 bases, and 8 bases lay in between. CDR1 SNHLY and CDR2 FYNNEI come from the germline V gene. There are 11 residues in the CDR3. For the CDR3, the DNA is TGTGCCAGCAAAAGAGAAACTGAAGCTTTCTTT. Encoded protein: CASKRETEAFF.

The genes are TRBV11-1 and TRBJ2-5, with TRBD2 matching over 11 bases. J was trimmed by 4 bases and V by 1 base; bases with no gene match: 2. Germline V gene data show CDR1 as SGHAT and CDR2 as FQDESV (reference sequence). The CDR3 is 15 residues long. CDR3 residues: CASSLEGLAGETQYF. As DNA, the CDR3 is TGTGCCAGCAGCTTAGAAGGACTAGCGGGAGAGACCCAGTACTTC.

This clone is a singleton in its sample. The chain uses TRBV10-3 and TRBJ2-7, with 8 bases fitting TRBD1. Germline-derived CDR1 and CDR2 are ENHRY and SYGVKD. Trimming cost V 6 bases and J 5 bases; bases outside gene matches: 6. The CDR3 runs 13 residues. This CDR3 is CAIRLDRVHEQYF. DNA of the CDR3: TGTGCCATCAGGCTGGACAGGGTCCACGAGCAGTACTTC.

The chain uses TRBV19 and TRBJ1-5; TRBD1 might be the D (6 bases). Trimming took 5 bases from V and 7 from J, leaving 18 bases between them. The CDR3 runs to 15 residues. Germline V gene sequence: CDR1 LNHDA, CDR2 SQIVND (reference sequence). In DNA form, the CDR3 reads TGTGCCAGTAGTTTTTTGATGGGGGCTCGGCAGCCCCAGCATTTT. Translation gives CASSFLMGARQPQHF.

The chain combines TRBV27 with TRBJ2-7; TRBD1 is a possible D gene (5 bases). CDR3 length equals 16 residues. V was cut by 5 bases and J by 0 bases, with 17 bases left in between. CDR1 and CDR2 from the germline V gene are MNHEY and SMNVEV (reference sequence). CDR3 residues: CASSRTPTMGSYEQYF. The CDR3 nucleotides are TGTGCCAGCAGTCGGACACCCACGATGGGCTCCTACGAGCAGTACTTC.

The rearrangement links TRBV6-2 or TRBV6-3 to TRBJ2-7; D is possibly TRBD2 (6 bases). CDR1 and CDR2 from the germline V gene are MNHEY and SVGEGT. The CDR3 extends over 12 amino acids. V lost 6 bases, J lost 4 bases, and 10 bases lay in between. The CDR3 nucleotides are TGTGCCAGCAGCGATCGGGGGTACGAGCAGTACTTC. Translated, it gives CASSDRGYEQYF.

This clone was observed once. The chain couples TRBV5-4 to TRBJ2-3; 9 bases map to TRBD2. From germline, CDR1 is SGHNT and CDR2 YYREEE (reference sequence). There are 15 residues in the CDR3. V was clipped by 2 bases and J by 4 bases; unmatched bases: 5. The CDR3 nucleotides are TGTGCCAGCAGCTTTGGCGGGGGGGCCCCAGATACGCAGTATTTT. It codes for CASSFGGGAPDTQYF. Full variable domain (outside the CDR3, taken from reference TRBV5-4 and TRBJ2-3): ETGVTQSPTHLIKTRGQQVTLRCSSQSGHNTVSWYQQALGQGPQFIFQYYREEENGRGNFPPRFSGLQFPNYSSELNVNALELDDSALYLCASSFGGGAPDTQYFGPGTRLTVL.

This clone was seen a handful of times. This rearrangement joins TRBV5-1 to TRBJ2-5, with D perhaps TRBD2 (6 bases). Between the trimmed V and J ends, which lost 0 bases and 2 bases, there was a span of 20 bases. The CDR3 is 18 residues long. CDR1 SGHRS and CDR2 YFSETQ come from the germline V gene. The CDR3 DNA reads TGCGCCAGCAGCTTGGAGACGCGGGGAACACCAGAACAAGAGACCCAGTACTTC. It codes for CASSLETRGTPEQETQYF. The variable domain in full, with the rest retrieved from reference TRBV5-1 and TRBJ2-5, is KAGVTQTPRYLIKTRGQQVTLSCSPISGHRSVSWYQQTPGQGLQFLFEYFSETQRNKGNFPGRFSGRQFSNSRSEMNVSTLELGDSALYLCASSLETRGTPEQETQYFGPGTRLLVL.

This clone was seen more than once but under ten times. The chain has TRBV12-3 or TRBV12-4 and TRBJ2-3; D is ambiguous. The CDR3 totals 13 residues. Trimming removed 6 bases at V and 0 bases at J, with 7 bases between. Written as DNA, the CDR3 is TGTGCCAGCAGCCCCCAGAGCACAGATACGCAGTATTTT. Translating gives CASSPQSTDTQYF.

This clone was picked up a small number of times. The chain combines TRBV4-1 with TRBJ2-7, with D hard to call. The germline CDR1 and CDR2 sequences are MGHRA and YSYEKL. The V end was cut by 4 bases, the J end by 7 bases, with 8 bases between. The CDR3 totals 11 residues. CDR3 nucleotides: TGCGCCAGCAGCCGGTTCGGGGAGCAGTACTTC. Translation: CASSRFGEQYF.

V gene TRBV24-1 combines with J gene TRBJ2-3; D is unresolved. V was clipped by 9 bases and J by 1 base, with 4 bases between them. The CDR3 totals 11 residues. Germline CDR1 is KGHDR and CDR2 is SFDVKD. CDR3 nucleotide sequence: TGTGCCACCCGGGGCACAGATACGCAGTATTTT. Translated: CATRGTDTQYF.

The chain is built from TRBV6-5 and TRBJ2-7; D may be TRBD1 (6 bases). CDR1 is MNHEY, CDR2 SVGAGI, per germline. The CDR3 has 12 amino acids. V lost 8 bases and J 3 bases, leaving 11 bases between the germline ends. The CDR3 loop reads CASRDTFYEQYF. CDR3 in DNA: TGTGCCAGCCGGGACACCTTCTACGAGCAGTACTTC.

CDR3 region: CASSFPGVPQQYF. In DNA, the CDR3 is TGTGCCAGCAGTTTCCCGGGAGTCCCTCAGCAGTACTTC. J is TRBJ2-7 and V is TRBV12-3 or TRBV12-4; D is possibly TRBD2 (6 bases). With 3 bases removed from V and 8 bases from J, the gap between germline ends came to 14 bases. The CDR3 sequence is 13 residues long.

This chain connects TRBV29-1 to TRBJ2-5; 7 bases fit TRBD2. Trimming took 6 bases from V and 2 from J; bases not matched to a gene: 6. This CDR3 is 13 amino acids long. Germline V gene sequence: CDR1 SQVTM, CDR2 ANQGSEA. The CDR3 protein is CSVDRDYQETQYF. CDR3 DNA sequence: TGCAGCGTCGACCGGGACTATCAAGAGACCCAGTACTTC. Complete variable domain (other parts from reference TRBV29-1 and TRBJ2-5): SAVISQKPSRDICQRGTSLTIQCQVDSQVTMMFWYRQQPGQSLTLIATANQGSEATYESGFVIDKFPISRPNLTFSTLTVSNMSPEDSSIYLCSVDRDYQETQYFGPGTRLLVL.

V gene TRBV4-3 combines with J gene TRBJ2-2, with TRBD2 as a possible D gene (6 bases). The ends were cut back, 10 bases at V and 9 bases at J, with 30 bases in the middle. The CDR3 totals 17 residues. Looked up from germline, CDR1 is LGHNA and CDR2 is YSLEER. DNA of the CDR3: TGCGCCATTAGTACCACCGGGACTCTTAAACTCCGACGGGAGCTGTTTTTT. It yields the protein CAISTTGTLKLRRELFF.

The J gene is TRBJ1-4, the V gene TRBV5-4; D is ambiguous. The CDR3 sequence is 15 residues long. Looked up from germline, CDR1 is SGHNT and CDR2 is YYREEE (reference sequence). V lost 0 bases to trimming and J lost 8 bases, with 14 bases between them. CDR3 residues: CASSLVPDGEEKLFF. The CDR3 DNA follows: TGTGCCAGCAGCTTGGTTCCGGACGGGGAGGAAAAACTGTTTTTT. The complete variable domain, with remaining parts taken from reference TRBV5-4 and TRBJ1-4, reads ETGVTQSPTHLIKTRGQQVTLRCSSQSGHNTVSWYQQALGQGPQFIFQYYREEENGRGNFPPRFSGLQFPNYSSELNVNALELDDSALYLCASSLVPDGEEKLFFGSGTQLSVL.

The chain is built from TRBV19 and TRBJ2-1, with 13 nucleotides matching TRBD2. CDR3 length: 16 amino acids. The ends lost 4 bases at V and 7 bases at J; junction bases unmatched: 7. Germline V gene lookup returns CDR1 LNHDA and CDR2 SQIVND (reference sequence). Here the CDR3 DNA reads TGTGCCAGTAGTAGAGGGACTAGCGGGACCATGAATGAGCAGTTCTTC. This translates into CASSRGTSGTMNEQFF.

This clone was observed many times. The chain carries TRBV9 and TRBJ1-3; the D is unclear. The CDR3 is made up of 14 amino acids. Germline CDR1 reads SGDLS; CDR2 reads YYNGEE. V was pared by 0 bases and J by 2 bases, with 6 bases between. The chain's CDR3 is CASSVVPAGNTIYF. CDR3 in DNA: TGTGCCAGCAGCGTAGTCCCGGCTGGAAACACCATATATTTT.